The source of this T cell receptor beta chain is a study of CD8 T cells in ankylosing spondylitis. Findings and caveats of the study: It appeared that ankylosing spondylitis blood was characterized by a TCR beta motif of roughly 8 highly homologous variants. As reported, disease-linked clones showed significant enrichment in matched ankylosing spondylitis synovial fluid.

This clonotype has at least ten counts. Its antigen is not identified. TCR beta libraries were made by quantitative 5'-RACE with molecular barcodes. TCRdb used MiXCR to reprocess the 5' RACE reads, holding one entry per CDR3 protein. The sample includes a few hundred thousand distinct CDR3 sequences, 9.5% to 12% seen only once; the top ten take approximately 6.6%. CDR1 is MNHEY and CDR2 is SMNVEV in the germline V gene (reference sequence). Trimming pared 2 bases from V and 5 bases from J, leaving 12 bases between. The CDR3 runs 14 residues. The sequenced material came from blood, either unsorted or a sorted T cell fraction (not recorded which). This sequence was found in a male donor with ankylosing spondylitis or in good health (not recorded which). The chain carries TRBV27 and TRBJ1-1; D is perhaps TRBD1 (5 bases). The CDR3 here is CASSLGATRTEAFF. In nucleotides, the CDR3 is TGTGCCAGCAGTTTAGGGGCAACAAGGACTGAAGCTTTCTTT.